A selection of T cell receptor beta chains follows, all from one sample in a study of early T cells in non-severe SARS-CoV-2 infection. MiXCR was run by TCRdb on the 5' RACE reads, yielding one entry per CDR3 protein. This table holds fewer than 25,000 distinct CDR3 sequences, roughly 5.6% found once. Material: whole blood, obtained at baseline. These receptors all come from an adult who was a healthcare worker with PCR-confirmed SARS-CoV-2 infection or an uninfected control (not recorded which). CDR3s include the opening cysteine and the closing phenylalanine or tryptophan. Fields, in order: V gene, J gene, CDR3 protein.

>TRBV9|TRBJ1-4
CASSEEQGFSEKLFF
>TRBV6-2/TRBV6-3|TRBJ1-2
CASSPPWGTTLEGYTF
>TRBV19|TRBJ2-2
CASSISTGNTGELFF
>TRBV10-1|TRBJ2-7
CASSEGEGPYEQYF
>TRBV28|TRBJ2-1
CANSLGTSGEQFF
>TRBV12-3/TRBV12-4|TRBJ1-5
CASSLQGFGNNQPQHF
>TRBV6-6|TRBJ1-2
CASSSLTGNYGYTF
>TRBV5-1|TRBJ2-5
CASSPGRGLQETQYF
>TRBV11-2|TRBJ2-7
CASSKDGVYEQYF
>TRBV24-1|TRBJ2-1
CATSSPGQGRFEQFF
>TRBV6-2/TRBV6-3|TRBJ2-1
CASSYSSLSGQFF
>TRBV3-1|TRBJ2-7
CASSYPGHGAYEQYF
>TRBV9|TRBJ1-3
CASSPGMAGNTIYF
>TRBV20-1|TRBJ2-5
CSARDPREETQYF
>TRBV18|TRBJ1-4
CASSSGQGATNEKLFF
>TRBV20-1|TRBJ2-3
CSASVSAGGSDTQYF
>TRBV4-2|TRBJ1-5
CASSQDGVRNQPQHF
>TRBV12-3/TRBV12-4|TRBJ2-5
CASSFREETQYF
>TRBV2|TRBJ2-5
CASSASGAVETQYF
>TRBV7-3|TRBJ1-2
CASSLRTGYGYTF
>TRBV30|TRBJ2-7
CAWSVRPGGEQYF
>TRBV19|TRBJ2-7
CASSMSYGSYEQYF
>TRBV3-1|TRBJ2-2
CASSHETPANTGELFF
>TRBV9|TRBJ2-7
CASSGAGPAYEQYF
>TRBV10-3|TRBJ2-7
CAISTQGYEQYF
>TRBV24-1|TRBJ2-7
CATSDSGPIGYF
>TRBV4-2|TRBJ1-2
CASSLERDWNYGYTF
>TRBV29-1|TRBJ2-7
CSVELGDRGTYEQYF
>TRBV27|TRBJ2-1
CASSRDRGSYNEQFF
>TRBV7-3|TRBJ1-1
CASSYARQYEAFF
>TRBV7-6|TRBJ2-2
CASRKATGGNTGELFF
>TRBV18|TRBJ1-2
CASSPRGDYGYTF
>TRBV7-8|TRBJ1-3
CASSSGTVNSGNTIYF
>TRBV24-1|TRBJ1-2
CATNQPDRGDGYTF
>TRBV12-3/TRBV12-4|TRBJ1-4
CASRQREKLFF
>TRBV3-1|TRBJ2-1
CASSQDFLPHNEQFF
>TRBV11-3|TRBJ2-3
CASSLSGTDTQYF
>TRBV5-1|TRBJ2-1
CASSLGQGIYNEQFF
>TRBV7-2|TRBJ2-1
CASSLGRSNEQFF
>TRBV7-3|TRBJ1-2
CASSLLPDYGYTF
>TRBV30|TRBJ2-7
CASRRGYEQYF
>TRBV11-2|TRBJ1-4
CASSLDTGWREKLFF
>TRBV24-1|TRBJ1-2
CATSDSRDRGRANYGYTF
>TRBV12-3/TRBV12-4|TRBJ1-5
CASTVDRRYSNQPQHF
>TRBV5-4|TRBJ2-5
CASSPSGTAYQETQYF
>TRBV10-2|TRBJ2-5
CASSFKSGETQYF
>TRBV11-3|TRBJ2-1
CASSSRGYNEQFF
>TRBV10-3|TRBJ1-1
CAISGKNGNTEAFF
>TRBV7-2|TRBJ2-4
CASSPQDNKNIQYF
>TRBV13|TRBJ2-7
CASSLGGVNEQYF
>TRBV5-1|TRBJ1-1
CASSWDSPVNTEAFF
>TRBV10-3|TRBJ2-2
CAISALYQGGSENTGELFF
>TRBV12-3/TRBV12-4|TRBJ1-2
CASSYSNYGYTF
>TRBV11-2|TRBJ1-3
CASSLGGHGNTIYF
>TRBV7-2|TRBJ1-1
CASSSGQGVFGTEAFF